The 17 T cell receptor beta chains reported below all come from one sample, sequenced in a study of identical twins. A single record per CDR3 protein comes from TCRdb applying MiXCR to the 5' RACE reads. The data show hundreds of thousands of distinct CDR3 sequences, roughly an eighth seen once. A further study also used this sample, focusing on yellow fever vaccine responses in identical twins.

Source material: PBMCs. Source of these receptors: a young woman in good health.

This clonotype was seen many times. The gene calls are TRBV7-9 and TRBJ1-1; a possible D gene is TRBD1 (5 bases). Germline CDR1 reads SEHNR; CDR2 reads FQNEAQ (reference sequence). Trimming shortened V by 2 bases and J by 2 bases, and 12 bases separated the two germline ends. This CDR3 has 15 residues. The CDR3 protein is CASSLLGRVNTEAFF. The CDR3, as DNA: TGTGCCAGCAGCTTATTGGGCAGGGTAAACACTGAAGCTTTCTTT. The complete variable domain, with remaining parts taken from reference TRBV7-9 and TRBJ1-1, reads DTGVSQNPRHKITKRGQNVTFRCDPISEHNRLYWYRQTLGQGPEFLTYFQNEAQLEKSRLLSDRFSAERPKGSFSTLEIQRTEQGDSAMYLCASSLLGRVNTEAFFGQGTRLTVV.

This clonotype has a count of ten or more. The chain couples TRBV10-3 to TRBJ1-2, with TRBD1 matching 9 bases. V shed 6 bases and J 8 bases; nucleotides not matched to a gene: 4. The CDR3 is made up of 12 amino acids. Germline lookup yields CDR1 ENHRY and CDR2 SYGVKD. The DNA of the CDR3 is TGTGCCATCAGGGGACAGGGTCTCGGCTACACCTTC. As protein: CAIRGQGLGYTF.

This clonotype was seen a few times. The chain is built from TRBV20-1 and TRBJ1-1, with 8 bases identical to TRBD1. The CDR3 is 14 amino acids. V was clipped by 0 bases and J by 1 base; unmatched bases: 1. Germline lookup yields CDR1 DFQATT and CDR2 SNEGSKA (reference sequence). The DNA for the CDR3 is TGCAGTGCTAGAGATGGGACAGGGAACACTGAAGCTTTCTTT. As protein: CSARDGTGNTEAFF.

The rearrangement joins TRBV7-2 to TRBJ2-1; 12 bases align to TRBD2. This CDR3 spans 17 amino acids. Trimming removed 5 bases from V and 7 bases from J; junction bases left unmatched: 12. CDR1 SGHTA and CDR2 FQGNSA come from the germline V gene. The CDR3 spells CASSRSSTSGGENEQFF. The CDR3 bases are TGTGCCAGCAGCCGAAGTTCGACTAGCGGGGGAGAGAATGAGCAGTTCTTC.

This clonotype was observed a handful of times. The CDR3 DNA sequence: TGCGCCAGCAGCTTGGAAGTCATCGGGGAGCTGTTTTTT. This encodes CASSLEVIGELFF. The rearrangement uses TRBV5-1 and TRBJ2-2; D call uncertain. Trimming took off 0 bases at V and 7 bases at J, with 7 bases between the two ends. The germline CDR1 and CDR2 sequences are SGHRS and YFSETQ. CDR3 length: 13 amino acids.

This clonotype has more than one count but fewer than ten. This rearrangement joins TRBV6-1 to TRBJ2-1, with D possibly called TRBD1 or TRBD2 (5 bases each). Looked up from germline, CDR1 is MNHNS and CDR2 is SASEGT. V gave up 6 bases and J gave up 0 bases, with 9 bases separating them. CDR3 length: 14 residues. CDR3 in DNA: TGTGCCAGCAGCAACGGGGCCTCCTACAATGAGCAGTTCTTC. Amino acids: CASSNGASYNEQFF.

The chain carries TRBV5-1 and TRBJ1-1, with D possibly matching TRBD1 (6 bases). This CDR3 contains 14 residues. Per germline, CDR1 SGHRS and CDR2 YFSETQ. The V end lost 0 bases, the J end lost 6 bases, and 12 bases lay between the germline ends. The CDR3 bases are TGCGCCAGCAGCTTGGGGGGGCAACGCGCTGAAGCTTTCTTT. Translated, it gives CASSLGGQRAEAFF.

This clonotype appeared a few times. The CDR3 nucleotides are TGCAGTGCTATTACTACTTCGAGCACAGATACGCAGTATTTT. It translates to CSAITTSSTDTQYF. The V call is TRBV20-1, the J call TRBJ2-3; D ambiguous. In germline, CDR1 is DFQATT, CDR2 SNEGSKA (reference sequence). The CDR3 is 14 amino acids. V was cut by 4 bases and J by 0 bases, with 11 bases left in between.

The chain has TRBV27 and TRBJ2-2, with 7 bases matching TRBD2. Germline CDR1 is MNHEY and CDR2 is SMNVEV (reference sequence). This CDR3 region has 15 residues. The trim removed 5 bases at V and 4 bases at J, leaving 7 bases unmatched. In DNA, the CDR3 is TGTGCCAGCAGTCTGTGGCCTAGCGGCACCGGGGAGCTGTTTTTT. Encoded protein: CASSLWPSGTGELFF.

This clonotype was picked up a small number of times. The chain has TRBV5-1 and TRBJ2-7; D might be TRBD2 (6 bases). The CDR3 is 15 residues long. Trimming pared 5 bases from V and 2 bases from J, leaving 17 bases between. Germline assignment: CDR1 SGHRS and CDR2 YFSETQ. CDR3 loop: CASSSLGGKPYEQYF. CDR3 nucleotides: TGCGCCAGCAGTTCCCTGGGGGGTAAGCCCTACGAGCAGTACTTC.

This clonotype was seen repeatedly, ten times or more. The chain recombines TRBV28 with TRBJ1-2; D unclear. Looked up from germline, CDR1 is MDHEN and CDR2 is SYDVKM. The CDR3 is 13 amino acids. V was trimmed by 7 bases and J by 4 bases, leaving 13 bases between them. CDR3 sequence (DNA): TGTGCCAGCACCGTAGGGCAGCTCTATGGCTACACCTTC. Translation gives CASTVGQLYGYTF.

This chain joins TRBV19 and TRBJ2-1; D uncertain. Germline V gene lookup returns CDR1 LNHDA and CDR2 SQIVND (reference sequence). V was clipped by 1 base and J by 7 bases, with 8 bases between them. CDR3 length: 13 amino acids. Here the CDR3 DNA reads TGTGCCAGTAGTATAGGGAATAAGAATGAGCAGTTCTTC. The encoded protein is CASSIGNKNEQFF.

This clonotype was counted a few times. The chain has TRBV6-5 and TRBJ2-5, with D possibly matching TRBD1 (7 bases). The ends were cut back, 0 bases at V and 1 base at J, with 18 bases in the middle. The CDR3 has 18 amino acids. Germline CDR1 MNHEY, CDR2 SVGAGI. This chain's CDR3 is CASSYSGQGGQPQETQYF. In nucleotides, the CDR3 is TGTGCCAGCAGTTACTCGGGGCAGGGGGGACAACCCCAAGAGACCCAGTACTTC.

The gene calls are TRBV24-1 and TRBJ2-1; 9 bases match TRBD2. Germline V CDR1 and CDR2: KGHDR, SFDVKD. V shed 4 bases and J 6 bases; nucleotides not matched to a gene: 6. The CDR3 runs to 15 residues. CDR3 bases: TGTGCCACCAGTGAGCCGGGACTAGCTTCCAATGAGCAGTTCTTC. Residues: CATSEPGLASNEQFF.

This clonotype has only a few counts. J is TRBJ2-7 and V is TRBV28; D not certain. The V and J ends lost 4 bases and 2 bases respectively, with 9 bases between them. CDR3 size: 13 residues. Germline assignment: CDR1 MDHEN and CDR2 SYDVKM. CDR3 amino acids: CASSSVKTYEQYV. CDR3 DNA: TGTGCCAGCAGTTCAGTGAAGACCTACGAGCAGTACGTC.

Only a few counts were recorded for this clonotype. The CDR3 loop is CASRGSGTGELFF. CDR3 coding DNA: TGTGCCAGCAGGGGGTCGGGCACCGGGGAGCTGTTTTTT. This rearrangement joins TRBV6-1 to TRBJ2-2; D remains unclear. Germline V gene data show CDR1 as MNHNS and CDR2 as SASEGT. Trimming took 6 bases from V and 4 from J, leaving 9 bases between them. CDR3 size: 13 residues.

The chain links TRBV7-9 to TRBJ2-7, with TRBD1 identical over 9 bases. This CDR3 spans 13 amino acids. V trimming: 5 bases; J trimming: 5 bases; junction bases outside the gene matches: 4. In germline, CDR1 is SEHNR, CDR2 FQNEAQ (reference sequence). CDR3 in amino acids: CASSPRDRDEQYV. In DNA, the CDR3 is TGTGCCAGCAGCCCTAGGGACAGGGACGAGCAGTACGTC.